This TCR beta chain was identified during a study of shared clonotypes between healthy human individuals. Germline V lookup: CDR1 SGHNT, CDR2 YYREEE (reference sequence). The CDR3 is made up of 12 amino acids. Trimming left V 0 bases short and J 5 bases short, with 5 bases between. Clones were read by immunoSEQ multiplex PCR, and TCRdb kept only the in-frame ones, dropping some. The sample holds approximately 590,000 clones; around 95% are singletons and the top ten take 0.11%. Terminally differentiated effector memory CD45RA+ cells were left out of the naive CD8 fraction, which was CD45RO-negative and positively selected for CCR7.

J is TRBJ2-5 and V is TRBV5-4; D gene unclear. Sequencing was performed on naive CD8+ T cells sorted from blood. The receptor's source is a woman in her thirties in good health. CDR3 loop: CASSLGLETQYF. The CDR3 region has the DNA TGTGCCAGCAGCTTGGGTTTGGAGACCCAGTACTTC.